Reported below is one T cell receptor (beta chain). Its target is not known. CDR3 length: 14 amino acids. With 6 bases clipped from V and 2 bases from J, the junction kept 6 bases outside the gene matches. Study results and limitations: Tumor memory CD4+ T cell TCR gene usage clustered with blood and lymph node memory CD4+ cells and lymph node naive CD4+ cells. Tumor-infiltrating Treg TCR alpha and beta sequences overlapped most with tumor naive CD4+ T cells, then blood naive.

Memory CD4+ T cells were sorted as CD4+CD45RO+CD25- cells. Adaptor-ligated barcode primers were used to amplify TRBV12-4/TRBJ1-2 clonotypes. TCRdb re-called the multiplex PCR reads with MiXCR, one entry per CDR3 protein. There are some 1,300 distinct CDR3 sequences in the sample; 20% to 25% occur only once, and approximately 10% lies in the top ten. The rearrangement links TRBV12-3 or TRBV12-4 to TRBJ1-2, with 7 bases matching TRBD1. This receptor was identified in a female donor with breast cancer. The material sequenced was memory CD4+ T cells sorted from blood. This sample's subset: memory CD4+ T cells, CD4+CD45RO+CD25-. CDR3 amino acids: CASRATGLNYGYTF. The DNA of the CDR3 is TGTGCCAGCAGAGCGACAGGGTTGAACTATGGCTACACCTTC.